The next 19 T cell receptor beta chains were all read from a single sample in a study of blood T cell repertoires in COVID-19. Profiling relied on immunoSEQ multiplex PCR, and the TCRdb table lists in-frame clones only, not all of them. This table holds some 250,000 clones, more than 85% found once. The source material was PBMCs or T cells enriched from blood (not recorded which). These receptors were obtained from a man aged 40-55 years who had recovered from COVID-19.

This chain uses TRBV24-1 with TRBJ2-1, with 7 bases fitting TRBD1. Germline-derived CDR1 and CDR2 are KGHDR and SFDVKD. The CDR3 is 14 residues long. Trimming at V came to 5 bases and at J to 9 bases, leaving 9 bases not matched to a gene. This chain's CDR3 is CATSAPPEGAEQFF. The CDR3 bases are TGTGCCACCAGTGCCCCGCCAGAGGGGGCTGAGCAGTTCTTC.

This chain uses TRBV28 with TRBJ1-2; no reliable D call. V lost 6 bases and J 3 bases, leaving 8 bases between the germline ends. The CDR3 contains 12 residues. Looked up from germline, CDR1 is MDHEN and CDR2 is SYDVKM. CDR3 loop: CASSPLDYGYTF. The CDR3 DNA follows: TGTGCCAGCAGCCCACTAGACTATGGCTACACCTTC.

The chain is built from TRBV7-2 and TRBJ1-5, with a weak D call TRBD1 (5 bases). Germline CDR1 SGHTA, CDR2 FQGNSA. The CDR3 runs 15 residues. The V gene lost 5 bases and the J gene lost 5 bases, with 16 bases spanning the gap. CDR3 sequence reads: CASSPAGRLDQPQHF. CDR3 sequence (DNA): TGTGCCAGCAGCCCTGCAGGGAGGCTTGATCAGCCCCAGCATTTT.

This CDR3 reads CASSQRTGNYGYTF. CDR3 DNA sequence: TGTGCCAGCAGTCAACGGACAGGGAACTATGGCTACACCTTC. This chain links TRBV28 with TRBJ1-2; 8 nucleotides align to TRBD1. Trimming took 5 bases from V and 2 from J; bases not matched to a gene: 4. Per the germline V gene, CDR1 is MDHEN and CDR2 is SYDVKM. The CDR3 sequence is 14 residues long.

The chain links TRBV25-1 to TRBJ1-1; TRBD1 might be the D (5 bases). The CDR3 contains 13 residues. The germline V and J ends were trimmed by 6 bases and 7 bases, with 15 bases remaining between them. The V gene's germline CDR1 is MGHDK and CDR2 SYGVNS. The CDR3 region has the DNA TGTGCCAGCAGGAGGCAGGGCGGGAGTGAAGCTTTCTTT. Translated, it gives CASRRQGGSEAFF.

The CDR3 loop is CASSPPRAGGLNDPDTQYF. CDR3 DNA sequence: TGTGCCAGCAGCCCCCCTAGGGCAGGGGGTTTAAATGATCCAGATACGCAGTATTTT. This chain uses TRBV7-3 with TRBJ2-3; 7 bases map to TRBD1. The V gene end was trimmed by 5 bases and the J gene end by 4 bases; junction bases not matched to a gene: 21. The CDR3 spans 19 residues. Germline CDR1 reads SGHTA; CDR2 reads FQGTGA.

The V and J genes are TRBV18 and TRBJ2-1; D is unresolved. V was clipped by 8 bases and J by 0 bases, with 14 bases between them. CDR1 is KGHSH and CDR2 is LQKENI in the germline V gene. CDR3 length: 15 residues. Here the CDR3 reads CASPLTRSSYNEQFF. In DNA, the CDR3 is TGTGCCAGCCCCCTGACGAGGAGCTCCTACAATGAGCAGTTCTTC.

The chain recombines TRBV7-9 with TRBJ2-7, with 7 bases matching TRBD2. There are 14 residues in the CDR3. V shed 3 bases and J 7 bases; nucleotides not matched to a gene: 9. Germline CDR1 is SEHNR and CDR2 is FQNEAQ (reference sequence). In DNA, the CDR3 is TGTGCCAGCAGCTTTAGTTCAGGGAGGGTTGAGCAGTACTTC. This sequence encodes CASSFSSGRVEQYF. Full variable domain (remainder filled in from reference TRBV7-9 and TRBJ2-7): DTGVSQNPRHKITKRGQNVTFRCDPISEHNRLYWYRQTLGQGPEFLTYFQNEAQLEKSRLLSDRFSAERPKGSFSTLEIQRTEQGDSAMYLCASSFSSGRVEQYFGPGTRLTVT.

The CDR3 loop reads CASSLVLGLETEAFF. DNA for the CDR3: TGTGCCAGCAGCTTAGTCCTGGGGCTGGAGACTGAAGCTTTCTTT. The chain employs TRBV7-2 and TRBJ1-1, with D tentatively TRBD1 (5 bases). The germline gives CDR1 SGHTA, CDR2 FQGNSA. Deletions cut 1 base from V and 5 bases from J, with 14 bases between. This CDR3 comprises 15 residues.

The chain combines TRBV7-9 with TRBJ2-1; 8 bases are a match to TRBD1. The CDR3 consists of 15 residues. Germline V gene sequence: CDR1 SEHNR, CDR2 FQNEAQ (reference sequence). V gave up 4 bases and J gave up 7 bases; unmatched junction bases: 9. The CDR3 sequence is CASSSGGQGRNEQFF. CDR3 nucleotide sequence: TGTGCCAGCAGCTCTGGTGGACAGGGTAGAAATGAGCAGTTCTTC. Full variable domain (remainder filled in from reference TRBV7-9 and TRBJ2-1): DTGVSQNPRHKITKRGQNVTFRCDPISEHNRLYWYRQTLGQGPEFLTYFQNEAQLEKSRLLSDRFSAERPKGSFSTLEIQRTEQGDSAMYLCASSSGGQGRNEQFFGPGTRLTVL.

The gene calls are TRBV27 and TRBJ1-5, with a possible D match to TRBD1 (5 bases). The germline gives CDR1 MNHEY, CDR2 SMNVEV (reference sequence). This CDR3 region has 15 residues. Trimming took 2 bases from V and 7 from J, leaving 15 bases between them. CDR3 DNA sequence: TGTGCCAGCAGTTTAGCTCGGGCCGCAGGGCAGCCCCAGCATTTT. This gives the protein CASSLARAAGQPQHF.

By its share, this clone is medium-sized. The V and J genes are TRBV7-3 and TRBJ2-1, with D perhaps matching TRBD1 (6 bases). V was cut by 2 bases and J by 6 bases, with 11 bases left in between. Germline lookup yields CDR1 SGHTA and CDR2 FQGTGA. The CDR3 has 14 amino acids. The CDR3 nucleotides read TGTGCCAGCAGCTTACACCAGGGGAGCAATGAGCAGTTCTTC. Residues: CASSLHQGSNEQFF. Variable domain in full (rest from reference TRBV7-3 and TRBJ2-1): GAGVSQTPSNKVTEKGKYVELRCDPISGHTALYWYRQSLGQGPEFLIYFQGTGAADDSGLPNDRFFAVRPEGSVSTLKIQRTERGDSAVYLCASSLHQGSNEQFFGPGTRLTVL.

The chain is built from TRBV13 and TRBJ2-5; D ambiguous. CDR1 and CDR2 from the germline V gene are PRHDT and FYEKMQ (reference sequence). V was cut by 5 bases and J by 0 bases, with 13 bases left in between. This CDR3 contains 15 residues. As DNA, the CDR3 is TGTGCCAGCAGCCCTGCCGACTTAGACCAAGAGACCCAGTACTTC. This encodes CASSPADLDQETQYF.

CDR3 bases: TGTGCCAGCAGCTTTTCTCGGGATCGCTACGAGCAGTACTTC. As protein: CASSFSRDRYEQYF. The J gene is TRBJ2-7, the V gene TRBV7-2; tentative D call: TRBD2 (5 bases). With 3 bases removed from V and 3 bases from J, the gap between germline ends came to 12 bases. This CDR3 has 14 amino acids. Germline-derived CDR1 and CDR2 are SGHTA and FQGNSA.

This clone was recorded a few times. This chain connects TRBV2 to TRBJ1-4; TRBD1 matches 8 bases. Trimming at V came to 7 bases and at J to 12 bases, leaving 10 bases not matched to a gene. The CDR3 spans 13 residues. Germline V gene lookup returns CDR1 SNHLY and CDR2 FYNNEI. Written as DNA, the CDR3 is TGTGCCAGCACGGACAGGGCGCCGAAGGAACTGTTTTTT. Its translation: CASTDRAPKELFF. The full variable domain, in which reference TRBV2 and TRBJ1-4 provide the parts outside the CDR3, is EPEVTQTPSHQVTQMGQEVILRCVPISNHLYFYWYRQILGQKVEFLVSFYNNEISEKSEIFDDQFSVERPDGSNFTLKIRSTKLEDSAMYFCASTDRAPKELFFGSGTQLSVL.

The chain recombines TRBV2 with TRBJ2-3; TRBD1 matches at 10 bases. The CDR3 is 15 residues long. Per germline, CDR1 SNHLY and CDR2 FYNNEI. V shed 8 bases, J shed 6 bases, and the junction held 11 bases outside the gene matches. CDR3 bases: TGTGCCAGCTCGGGACAGGGGTTGGATATGGATACGCAGTATTTT. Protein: CASSGQGLDMDTQYF.

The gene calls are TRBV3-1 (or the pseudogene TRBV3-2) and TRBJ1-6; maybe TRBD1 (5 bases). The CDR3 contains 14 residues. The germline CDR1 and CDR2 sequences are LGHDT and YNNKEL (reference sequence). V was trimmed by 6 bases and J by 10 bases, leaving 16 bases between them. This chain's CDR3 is CASSPQGSSSPLHF. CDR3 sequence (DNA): TGTGCCAGCAGTCCTCAGGGTAGCTCATCACCCCTCCACTTT.

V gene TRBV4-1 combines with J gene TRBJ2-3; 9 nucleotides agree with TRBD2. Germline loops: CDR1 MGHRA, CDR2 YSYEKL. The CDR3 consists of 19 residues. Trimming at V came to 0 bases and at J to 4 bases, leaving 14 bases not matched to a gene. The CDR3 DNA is TGCGCCAGCAGCCAAGATGGCGCGGGGCGGGGGGGATATTCAGATACGCAGTATTTT. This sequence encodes CASSQDGAGRGGYSDTQYF.

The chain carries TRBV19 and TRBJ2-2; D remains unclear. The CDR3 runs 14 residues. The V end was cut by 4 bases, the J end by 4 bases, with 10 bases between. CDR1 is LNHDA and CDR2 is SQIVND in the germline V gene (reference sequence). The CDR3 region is CASSKSGSTGELFF. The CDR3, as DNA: TGTGCCAGTAGTAAAAGTGGCTCCACCGGGGAGCTGTTTTTT.